This T cell receptor beta chain was sequenced in a study of blood T cell repertoires in COVID-19. Background on the study: Sites in the United States, Italy and Spain provided acute and convalescent COVID-19 samples.

There are 14 residues in the CDR3. V was trimmed by 1 base and J by 1 base, leaving 7 bases between them. Germline-derived CDR1 and CDR2 are SGHTA and FQGNSA. Some clones are missing from TCRdb's copy, which holds only in-frame ones; the method was immunoSEQ multiplex PCR. Of 200,000 to 250,000 clones detected, around 80% appear once; the ten largest clones hold under 2%. The receptor was isolated from a man in his 60s who had recovered from COVID-19. Sequencing was performed on PBMCs or T cells enriched from blood (not recorded which). The genes are TRBV7-2 and TRBJ2-5; D is possibly TRBD1 (5 bases). In nucleotides, the CDR3 is TGTGCCAGCAGCTTAGGGGGCTCCCAAGAGACCCAGTACTTC. It yields the protein CASSLGGSQETQYF.